The source of this T cell receptor (beta chain) is a study of blood T cell repertoires in COVID-19. Study as a whole: The study drew acute and convalescent COVID-19 samples from the United States, Italy and Spain. The cDNA or gDNA used as material had been derived from T cells, B-cell-depleted T cells, or PBMCs.

This CDR3 region has 15 residues. The junction had 12 bases not matched to a gene; V was cut back by 4 bases and J by 6 bases. Germline V gene sequence: CDR1 SGHNT, CDR2 YYREEE (reference sequence). Authors' methods: Estimated nucleated cell counts came from reference gene primer amplification. Repertoires were generated with immunoSEQ multiplex PCR, while TCRdb's copy carries only in-frame clones and drops some. V and J calls plus clone size are reproduced from that table; the DNA served to infer D and trimming. The sample carries roughly 44,000 clones, approximately 90% recorded once. The sequenced sample consisted of peripheral blood. This chain links TRBV5-4 with TRBJ2-5; 7 bases are a match to TRBD2. This clonotype was obtained from a man at least 80 years old with acute or convalescent COVID-19. CDR3 in amino acids: CASSQSGALGQTQYF. CDR3 DNA: TGTGCCAGCAGCCAGAGCGGGGCCCTGGGGCAGACCCAGTACTTC.